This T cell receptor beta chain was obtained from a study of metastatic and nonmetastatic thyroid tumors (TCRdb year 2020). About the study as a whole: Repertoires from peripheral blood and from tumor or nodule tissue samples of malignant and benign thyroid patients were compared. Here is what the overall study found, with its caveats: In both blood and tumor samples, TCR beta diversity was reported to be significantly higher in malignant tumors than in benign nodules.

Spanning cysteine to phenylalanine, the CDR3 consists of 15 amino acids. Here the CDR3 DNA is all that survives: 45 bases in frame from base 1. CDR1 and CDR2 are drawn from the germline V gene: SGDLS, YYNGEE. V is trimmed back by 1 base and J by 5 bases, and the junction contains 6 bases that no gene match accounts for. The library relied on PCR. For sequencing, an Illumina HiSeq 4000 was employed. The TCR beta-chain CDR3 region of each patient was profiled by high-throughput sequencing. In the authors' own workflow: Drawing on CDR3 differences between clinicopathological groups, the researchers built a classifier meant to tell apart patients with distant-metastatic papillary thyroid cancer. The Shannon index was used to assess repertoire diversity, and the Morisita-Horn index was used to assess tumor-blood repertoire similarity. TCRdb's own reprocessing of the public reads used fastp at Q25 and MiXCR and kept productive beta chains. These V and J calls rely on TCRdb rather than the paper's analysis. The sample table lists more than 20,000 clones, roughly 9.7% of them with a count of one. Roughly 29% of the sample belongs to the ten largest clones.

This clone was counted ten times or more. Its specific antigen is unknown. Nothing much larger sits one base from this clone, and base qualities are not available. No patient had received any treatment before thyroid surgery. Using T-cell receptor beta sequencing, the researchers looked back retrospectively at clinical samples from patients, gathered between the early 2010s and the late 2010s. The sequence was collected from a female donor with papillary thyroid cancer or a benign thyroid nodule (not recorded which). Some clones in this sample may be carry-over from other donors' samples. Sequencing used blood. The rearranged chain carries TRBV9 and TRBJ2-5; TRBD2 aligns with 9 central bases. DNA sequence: TGTGCCAGCAGCGTATTAGCGGGAGAGGGGGAGACCCAGTACTTC. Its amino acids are CASSVLAGEGETQYF.